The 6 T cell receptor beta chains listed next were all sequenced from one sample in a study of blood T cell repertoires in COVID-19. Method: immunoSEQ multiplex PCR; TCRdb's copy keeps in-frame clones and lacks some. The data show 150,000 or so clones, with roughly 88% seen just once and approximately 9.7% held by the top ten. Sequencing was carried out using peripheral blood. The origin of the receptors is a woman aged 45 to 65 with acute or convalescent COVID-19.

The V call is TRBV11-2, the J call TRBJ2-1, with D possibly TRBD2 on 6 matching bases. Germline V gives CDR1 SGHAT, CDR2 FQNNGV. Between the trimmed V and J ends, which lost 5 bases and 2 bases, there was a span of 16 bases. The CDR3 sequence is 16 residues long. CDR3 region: CASSRDLIGPYNEQFF. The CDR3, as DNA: TGTGCCAGCAGCCGGGACTTAATAGGTCCCTACAATGAGCAGTTCTTC.

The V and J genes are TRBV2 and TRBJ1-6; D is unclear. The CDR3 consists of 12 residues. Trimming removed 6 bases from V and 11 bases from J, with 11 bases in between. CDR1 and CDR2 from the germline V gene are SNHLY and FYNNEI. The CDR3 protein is CASSGSRTPLHF. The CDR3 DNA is TGTGCCAGCAGCGGGAGTCGTACACCCCTCCACTTT.

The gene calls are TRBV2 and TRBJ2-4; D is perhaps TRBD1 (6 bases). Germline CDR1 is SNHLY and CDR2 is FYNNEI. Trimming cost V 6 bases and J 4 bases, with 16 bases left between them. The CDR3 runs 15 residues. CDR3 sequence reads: CASSSKGVVKNIQYF. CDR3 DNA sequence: TGTGCCAGCAGCTCAAAGGGGGTAGTGAAAAACATTCAGTACTTC.

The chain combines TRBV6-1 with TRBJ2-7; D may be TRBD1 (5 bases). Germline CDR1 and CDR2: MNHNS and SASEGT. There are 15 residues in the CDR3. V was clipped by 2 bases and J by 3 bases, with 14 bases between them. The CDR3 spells CASSESQGLRYEQYF. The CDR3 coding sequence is TGTGCCAGCAGTGAAAGCCAGGGCCTCCGCTACGAGCAGTACTTC.

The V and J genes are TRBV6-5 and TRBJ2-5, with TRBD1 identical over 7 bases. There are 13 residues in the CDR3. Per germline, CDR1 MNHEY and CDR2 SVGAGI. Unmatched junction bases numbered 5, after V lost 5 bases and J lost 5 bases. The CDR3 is CASSPQGRETQYF. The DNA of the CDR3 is TGTGCCAGCAGTCCACAGGGGCGGGAGACCCAGTACTTC.

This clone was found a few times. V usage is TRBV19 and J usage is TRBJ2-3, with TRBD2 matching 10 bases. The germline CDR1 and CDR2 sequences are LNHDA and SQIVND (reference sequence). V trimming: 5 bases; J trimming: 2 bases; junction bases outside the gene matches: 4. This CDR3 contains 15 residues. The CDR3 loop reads CASSVLAGATDTQYF. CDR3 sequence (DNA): TGTGCCAGTAGTGTCCTAGCGGGGGCCACAGATACGCAGTATTTT.